Shown below are 28 T cell receptor beta chains from a single sample sequenced in a study of T cells in Graves' hyperthyroidism and ophthalmopathy. TCR beta CDR3 region amplification was performed from RNA transcripts. Primed by the HTBI set, a first-round RT-PCR was run on the TCR CDR3. A single record per CDR3 protein comes from TCRdb applying MiXCR to the multiplex PCR reads. The repertoire includes roughly 720,000 distinct CDR3 sequences, about 18% of them detected once, and around a sixth sits in the top ten. The sequenced sample consisted of blood. Receptors were obtained from a man aged 50-59 years with Graves' hyperthyroidism.

The rearrangement uses TRBV20-1 and TRBJ2-3, with 10 bases lining up with TRBD2. This CDR3 contains 12 residues. The J segment lost 11 bases and the V segment lost 5 bases, leaving 7 bases of the junction unmatched. The germline gives CDR1 DFQATT, CDR2 SNEGSKA (reference sequence). The CDR3 DNA is TGCAGTGCTGTCCCTAGCGGGAGCGAGCAGTATTTT. Translation: CSAVPSGSEQYF.

This clonotype was counted ten times or more. J is TRBJ2-1 and V is TRBV11-2, with D uncertain. The CDR3 is 16 amino acids. The ends were cut back, 1 base at V and 0 bases at J, with 10 bases in the middle. CDR1 is SGHAT, CDR2 FQNNGV, per germline. CDR3 bases: TGTGCCAGCAGCTTAGGAGGTAGAAGCTCCTACAATGAGCAGTTCTTC. Translated: CASSLGGRSSYNEQFF.

This clonotype was detected a few times. The chain is built from TRBV7-6 and TRBJ2-5; 15 bases match TRBD2. V shed 2 bases and J 4 bases; nucleotides not matched to a gene: 11. The V gene's germline CDR1 is SGHVS and CDR2 FNYEAQ. The CDR3 loop spans 19 amino acids. The DNA for the CDR3 is TGTGCCAGCAGCTTAACACCGGGACTAGCGGGAGGAGCGGCAGAGACCCAGTACTTC. Translating gives CASSLTPGLAGGAAETQYF.

Worth noting for this clonotype: Since a much larger clone is just one base distant, this may be a read error. This rearrangement joins TRBV12-3 or TRBV12-4 to TRBJ2-2; D may be TRBD1 (6 bases). The CDR3 sequence is 15 residues long. V was clipped by 7 bases and J by 7 bases, with 19 bases between them. The CDR3 reads CASNPDRWPNGELFF. The CDR3 DNA is TGTGCCAGCAACCCCGACAGGTGGCCTAACGGGGAGCTGTTTTTT.

The chain combines TRBV19 with TRBJ1-1; no clear D gene. Looked up from germline, CDR1 is LNHDA and CDR2 is SQIVND (reference sequence). The V gene lost 3 bases and the J gene lost 0 bases, with 8 bases spanning the gap. CDR3 length: 14 amino acids. As DNA, the CDR3 is TGTGCCAGTAGTATGGACGGCATGAACACTGAAGCTTTCTTT. The encoded protein is CASSMDGMNTEAFF.

This clonotype was seen a few times. Here the CDR3 reads CATARIVDTGELFF. The CDR3 coding sequence is TGTGCTACAGCCCGGATAGTGGATACCGGGGAGCTGTTTTTT. V gene TRBV27 combines with J gene TRBJ2-2; no clear D gene. The CDR3 has 14 residues. Germline-derived CDR1 and CDR2 are MNHEY and SMNVEV (reference sequence).

This clonotype showed up many times. The chain employs TRBV27 and TRBJ2-7, with D possibly being TRBD1 (6 bases). Germline CDR1 and CDR2: MNHEY and SMNVEV (reference sequence). V was cut by 4 bases and J by 6 bases, with 13 bases left in between. This CDR3 comprises 13 residues. CDR3 DNA: TGTGCCAGCAGTTGGTACAGGGACGCCGAGCAGTACTTC. Translating it yields CASSWYRDAEQYF.

The V and J genes are TRBV6-5 and TRBJ2-7; D tentatively reads TRBD1 or TRBD2 (5 bases each). Deletions cut 4 bases from V and 2 bases from J, with 15 bases between. The CDR3 loop spans 15 amino acids. Germline V gives CDR1 MNHEY, CDR2 SVGAGI. CDR3 residues: CASSSDVGRAYEQYF. CDR3 bases: TGTGCCAGCAGTTCGGACGTGGGACGGGCCTACGAGCAGTACTTC.

In this sample, this clonotype turned up many times. The rearrangement joins TRBV12-3 or TRBV12-4 to TRBJ2-7; TRBD1 might be the D (6 bases). The CDR3 has 16 residues. The V and J ends lost 1 base and 2 bases respectively, with 15 bases between them. The CDR3 region has the DNA TGTGCCAGCAGTTTAGGGGCGACAGGAACACCCTACGAGCAGTACTTC. This sequence encodes CASSLGATGTPYEQYF.

This clonotype was picked up a small number of times. The V gene is TRBV30, the J gene TRBJ2-1; D is unresolved. CDR3 length equals 13 residues. Per the germline V gene, CDR1 is GTSNPN and CDR2 is SVGIG (reference sequence). Deletions cut 2 bases from V and 14 bases from J, with 19 bases between. The chain's CDR3 is CAWSQEASDQEFF. The CDR3 DNA reads as TGTGCCTGGAGTCAAGAGGCCTCGGATCAGGAGTTCTTC.

This clonotype has at least ten counts. This chain joins TRBV29-1 and TRBJ2-7; TRBD1 agrees at 9 bases. Trimming took 4 bases from V and 5 from J; bases not matched to a gene: 6. CDR3 size: 13 residues. CDR1 and CDR2 (germline): SQVTM, ANQGSEA. CDR3 nucleotide sequence: TGCAGCGTTGGGGGGACAGGGATCCACGAGCAGTACTTC. Amino acids: CSVGGTGIHEQYF.

This chain connects TRBV29-1 to TRBJ2-7; maybe TRBD1 (6 bases). Trimming left V 5 bases short and J 1 base short, with 9 bases between. CDR3 length: 12 amino acids. Germline loops: CDR1 SQVTM, CDR2 ANQGSEA. This CDR3 reads CSVWTASYEQYF. The CDR3 DNA is TGCAGCGTTTGGACAGCATCCTACGAGCAGTACTTC.

J is TRBJ2-2 and V is TRBV29-1, with D perhaps TRBD1 or TRBD2 (5 bases each). CDR3 length: 14 amino acids. Between the trimmed V and J ends, which lost 2 bases and 3 bases, there was a span of 10 bases. Germline V gene data show CDR1 as SQVTM and CDR2 as ANQGSEA. The CDR3 reads CSVERDPHTGELFF. Written as DNA, the CDR3 is TGCAGCGTTGAAAGGGACCCTCACACCGGGGAGCTGTTTTTT.

The CDR3 sequence is CASSPPLFGEQYF. For the CDR3, the DNA is TGTGCCAGCAGCCCCCCTTTATTTGGCGAGCAGTACTTC. The V call is TRBV7-9, the J call TRBJ2-7; D call uncertain. The germline gives CDR1 SEHNR, CDR2 FQNEAQ (reference sequence). The CDR3 is 13 amino acids. V dropped 5 bases and J dropped 6 bases, with 14 bases sitting between them.

CDR3: CASSLSGGVTSGTDTQYF. Written as DNA, the CDR3 is TGTGCCAGCAGCTTGTCCGGGGGAGTGACTAGCGGAACAGATACGCAGTATTTT. V gene TRBV5-5 combines with J gene TRBJ2-3, with 9 bases fitting TRBD2. J gave up 3 bases and V 1 base, and 12 bases lay outside the gene matches. This CDR3 is 18 amino acids long. CDR1 SGHKS and CDR2 YYEKEE come from the germline V gene (reference sequence).

This chain links TRBV24-1 with TRBJ1-1; no definite D call. The CDR3 spans 14 residues. Trimming left V 3 bases short and J 0 bases short, with 7 bases between. Looked up from germline, CDR1 is KGHDR and CDR2 is SFDVKD. In DNA, the CDR3 is TGTGCCACCAGTGATGGGAGAATGAACACTGAAGCTTTCTTT. This codes for CATSDGRMNTEAFF.

This clonotype was picked up many times. CDR3 amino acids: CASSLLEGSTDTQYF. Here the CDR3 DNA reads TGTGCCAGCAGCTTACTGGAGGGTAGCACAGATACGCAGTATTTT. The rearrangement links TRBV7-9 to TRBJ2-3; weak D call: TRBD2 (6 bases). The ends were cut back, 2 bases at V and 0 bases at J, with 9 bases in the middle. From germline, CDR1 is SEHNR and CDR2 FQNEAQ (reference sequence). CDR3 length: 15 residues.

The gene calls are TRBV3-1 and TRBJ2-1; either TRBD1 or TRBD2 may supply D (6 bases each). Germline V gene sequence: CDR1 LGHDT, CDR2 YNNKEL (reference sequence). The V and J ends lost 3 bases and 12 bases respectively, with 15 bases between them. The CDR3 loop spans 13 amino acids. In nucleotides, the CDR3 is TGTGCCAGCAGCCAGCGAGCGGAGGGGGGGCAGTTCTTC. Translation: CASSQRAEGGQFF.

The chain is built from TRBV4-1 and TRBJ2-2; possible D gene TRBD1, 6 bases. V was trimmed by 5 bases and J by 5 bases, leaving 9 bases between them. The CDR3 is made up of 13 amino acids. Germline V gene lookup returns CDR1 MGHRA and CDR2 YSYEKL. The CDR3 nucleotides are TGCGCCAGCAGCAAGACAGGTACCGGGGAGCTGTTTTTT. Translation gives CASSKTGTGELFF.

In its sample, this clonotype was seen many times. This sequence joins TRBV6-2 or TRBV6-3 and TRBJ2-1; TRBD2 aligns across 7 bases. Germline loops: CDR1 MNHEY, CDR2 SVGEGT. The ends lost 4 bases at V and 4 bases at J; junction bases unmatched: 13. The CDR3 is 17 residues long. The CDR3 here is CASSLGTIRFLYNEQFF. Written as DNA, the CDR3 is TGTGCCAGCAGTTTGGGGACTATCAGATTTCTTTACAATGAGCAGTTCTTC.

The V and J genes are TRBV4-3 and TRBJ2-5; a weak D match, TRBD2 (6 bases). Deletions cut 0 bases from V and 4 bases from J, with 18 bases between. Per the germline V gene, CDR1 is LGHNA and CDR2 is YSLEER. This CDR3 comprises 17 residues. This CDR3 is CASSQDNVGSLIETQYF. In nucleotides, the CDR3 is TGCGCCAGCAGCCAAGATAACGTCGGGAGTTTAATAGAGACCCAGTACTTC.

This clonotype has a handful of counts. The chain couples TRBV7-9 to TRBJ2-1; 10 bases are shared with TRBD2. Germline lookup yields CDR1 SEHNR and CDR2 FQNEAQ (reference sequence). The CDR3 extends over 16 amino acids. V lost 5 bases to trimming and J lost 6 bases; unmatched junction nucleotides: 10. As DNA, the CDR3 is TGTGCCAGCAGCACCCGGACTAGCGGAAGTCCCAATGAGCAGTTCTTC. Translated, it gives CASSTRTSGSPNEQFF.

In its sample, this clonotype was seen a few times. The chain employs TRBV5-1 and TRBJ1-4; TRBD1 matches at 12 bases. V shed 6 bases, J shed 0 bases, and the junction held 9 bases outside the gene matches. Per germline, CDR1 SGHRS and CDR2 YFSETQ. This CDR3 is 18 amino acids long. In DNA form, the CDR3 reads TGCGCCAGCACCTGGGACGGGACAGGGGGCGCAACTAATGAAAAACTGTTTTTT. It translates to CASTWDGTGGATNEKLFF.

This clonotype was observed a handful of times. The rearrangement uses TRBV28 and TRBJ2-2; 8 bases align to TRBD1. This CDR3 contains 18 residues. Germline V lookup: CDR1 MDHEN, CDR2 SYDVKM. Trimming took 3 bases from V and 0 from J; bases not matched to a gene: 9. CDR3 nucleotides: TGTGCCAGCAGTTTTTACCTGGACAGGGTCCCGAACACCGGGGAGCTGTTTTTT. Its translation is CASSFYLDRVPNTGELFF.

This clonotype was recorded many times. The chain uses TRBV2 and TRBJ1-1; TRBD1 is a possible D gene (5 bases). Trimming stripped 2 bases from V and 5 bases from J, with 12 bases between. The CDR3 sequence is 14 residues long. Germline values: CDR1 SNHLY, CDR2 FYNNEI. CDR3 DNA sequence: TGTGCCAGCAGTGAAAGGCGGCCAGGGACTGAAGCTTTCTTT. Translation gives CASSERRPGTEAFF.

This sequence joins TRBV30 and TRBJ2-3; unclear D gene. Looked up from germline, CDR1 is GTSNPN and CDR2 is SVGIG (reference sequence). Trimming removed 5 bases at V and 10 bases at J, with 13 bases between. The CDR3 is made up of 11 amino acids. CDR3 bases: TGTGCCTGGGTCCTAGACTCTGCGCAGTATTTT. This gives the protein CAWVLDSAQYF.

The chain is built from TRBV29-1 and TRBJ1-5; D is perhaps TRBD1 (6 bases). CDR3 size: 14 residues. V was clipped by 7 bases and J by 4 bases, with 17 bases between them. Germline loops: CDR1 SQVTM, CDR2 ANQGSEA. The CDR3 sequence is CSAGFGGLNQPQHF. CDR3 sequence (DNA): TGCAGCGCTGGCTTTGGGGGCCTAAATCAGCCCCAGCATTTT.

This clonotype was seen many times. This rearrangement joins TRBV5-6 to TRBJ1-4; a possible D gene is TRBD1 (5 bases). Per germline, CDR1 SGHDT and CDR2 YYEEEE. This CDR3 comprises 15 residues. Trimming cost V 2 bases and J 2 bases, with 10 bases left between them. CDR3 nucleotides: TGTGCCAGCAGCTTCCAGGGAAGTACTAATGAAAAACTGTTTTTT. It encodes CASSFQGSTNEKLFF.